The clone carrying this T cell receptor beta chain was counted a single time. Profiling relied on immunoSEQ multiplex PCR, and the TCRdb table lists in-frame clones only, not all of them. The sample carries about 110,000 clones, around 93% recorded once. The data originate from a study of OX40 agonist ivuxolimab in advanced cancers. Material: CD4+ or CD8+ T cells sorted from blood, obtained in a trial of the OX40 agonist ivuxolimab. The sequence derives from an adult with an advanced solid tumor such as melanoma, head and neck, liver or kidney cancer.

CDR3 DNA: TGTGCCAGCAGCCCTGGAGGAGTTGAGACCCAGTACTTC. Protein sequence: CASSPGGVETQYF. The gene calls are TRBV7-6 and TRBJ2-5; D may be TRBD2 (5 bases). Germline loops: CDR1 SGHVS, CDR2 FNYEAQ. The length of the CDR3 is 13 residues. V lost 5 bases and J lost 5, with 12 bases in between.